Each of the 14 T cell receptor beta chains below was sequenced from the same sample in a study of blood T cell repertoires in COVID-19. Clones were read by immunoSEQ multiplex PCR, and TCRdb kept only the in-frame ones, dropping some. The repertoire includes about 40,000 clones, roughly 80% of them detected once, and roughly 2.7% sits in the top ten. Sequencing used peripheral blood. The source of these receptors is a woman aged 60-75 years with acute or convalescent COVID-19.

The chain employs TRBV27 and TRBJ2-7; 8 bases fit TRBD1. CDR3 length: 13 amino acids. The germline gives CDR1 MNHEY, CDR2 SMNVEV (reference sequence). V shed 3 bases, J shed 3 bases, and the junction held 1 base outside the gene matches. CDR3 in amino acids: CASSFDRGYEQYF. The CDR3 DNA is TGTGCCAGCAGTTTCGACAGGGGCTACGAGCAGTACTTC.

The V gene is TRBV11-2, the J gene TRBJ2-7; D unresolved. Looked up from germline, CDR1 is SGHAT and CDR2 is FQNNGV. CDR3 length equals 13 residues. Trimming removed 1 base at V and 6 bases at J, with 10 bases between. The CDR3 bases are TGTGCCAGCAGCTTAGTGTTAGCATCCGAGCAGTACTTC. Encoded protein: CASSLVLASEQYF. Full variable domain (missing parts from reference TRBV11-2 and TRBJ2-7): EAGVAQSPRYKIIEKRQSVAFWCNPISGHATLYWYQQILGQGPKLLIQFQNNGVVDDSQLPKDRFSAERLKGVDSTLKIQPAKLEDSAVYLCASSLVLASEQYFGPGTRLTVT.

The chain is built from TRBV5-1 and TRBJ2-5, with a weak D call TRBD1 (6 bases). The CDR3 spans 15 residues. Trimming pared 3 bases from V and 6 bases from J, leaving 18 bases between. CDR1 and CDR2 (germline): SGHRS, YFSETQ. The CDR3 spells CASSSKSQGLKTQYF. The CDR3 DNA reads TGCGCCAGCAGCTCAAAATCGCAGGGGTTAAAGACCCAGTACTTC.

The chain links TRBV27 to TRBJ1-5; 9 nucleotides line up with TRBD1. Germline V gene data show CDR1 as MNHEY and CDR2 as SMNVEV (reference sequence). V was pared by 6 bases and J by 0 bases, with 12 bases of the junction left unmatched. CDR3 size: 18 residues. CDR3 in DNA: TGTGCCAGCAGCCGAAGACAGGGGGTGGGATATAGCAATCAGCCCCAGCATTTT. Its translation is CASSRRQGVGYSNQPQHF.

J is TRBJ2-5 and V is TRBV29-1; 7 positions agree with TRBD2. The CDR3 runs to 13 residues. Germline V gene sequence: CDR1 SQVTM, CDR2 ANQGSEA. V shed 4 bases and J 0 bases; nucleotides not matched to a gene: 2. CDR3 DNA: TGCAGCGTTGGGCGGGGGTACCAAGAGACCCAGTACTTC. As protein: CSVGRGYQETQYF.

The CDR3 bases are TGTGCCATCAGTCGTCTTTCAGGGGGCCCTAGCACTGAAGCTTTCTTT. It yields the protein CAISRLSGGPSTEAFF. V usage is TRBV10-3 and J usage is TRBJ1-1; 8 bases line up with TRBD1. The CDR3 loop spans 16 amino acids. The V gene's germline CDR1 is ENHRY and CDR2 SYGVKD. Trimming removed 5 bases from V and 4 bases from J; junction bases left unmatched: 12.

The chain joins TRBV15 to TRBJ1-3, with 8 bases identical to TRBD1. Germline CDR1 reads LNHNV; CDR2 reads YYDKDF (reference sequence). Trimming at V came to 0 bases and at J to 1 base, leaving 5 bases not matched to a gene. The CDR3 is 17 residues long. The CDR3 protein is CATSRDRYRGSGNTIYF. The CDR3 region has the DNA TGTGCCACCAGCAGAGATCGGTACAGGGGGTCTGGAAACACCATATATTTT.

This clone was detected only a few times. The CDR3 DNA sequence: TGTGCCAGCAGTTACGGGGAGTACTCCTACGAGCAGTACTTC. As protein: CASSYGEYSYEQYF. V usage is TRBV6-6 and J usage is TRBJ2-7, with D perhaps matching TRBD2 (5 bases). From germline, CDR1 is MNHNY and CDR2 SVGAGI (reference sequence). V lost 2 bases, J lost 0 bases, and 8 bases lay in between. The CDR3 runs to 14 residues.

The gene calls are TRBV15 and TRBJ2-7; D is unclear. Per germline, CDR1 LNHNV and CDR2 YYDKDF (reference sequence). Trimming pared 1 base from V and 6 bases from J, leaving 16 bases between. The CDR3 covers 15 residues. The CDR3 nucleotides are TGTGCCACCAGCAGAGGTCAGCGCGAGACGGGCGAGCAGTACTTC. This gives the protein CATSRGQRETGEQYF.

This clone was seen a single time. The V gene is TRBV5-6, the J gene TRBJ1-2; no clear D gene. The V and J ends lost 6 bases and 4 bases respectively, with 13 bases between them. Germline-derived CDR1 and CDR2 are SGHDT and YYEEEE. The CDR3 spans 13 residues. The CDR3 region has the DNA TGTGCCAGCACCCTCACGGGATCCTATGGCTACACCTTC. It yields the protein CASTLTGSYGYTF.

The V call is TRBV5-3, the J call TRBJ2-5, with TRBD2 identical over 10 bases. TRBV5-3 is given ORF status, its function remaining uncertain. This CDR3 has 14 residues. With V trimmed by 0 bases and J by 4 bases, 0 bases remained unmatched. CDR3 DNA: TGTGCCAGAAGCTTGGGGACTAGCGGAGAGACCCAGTACTTC. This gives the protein CARSLGTSGETQYF.

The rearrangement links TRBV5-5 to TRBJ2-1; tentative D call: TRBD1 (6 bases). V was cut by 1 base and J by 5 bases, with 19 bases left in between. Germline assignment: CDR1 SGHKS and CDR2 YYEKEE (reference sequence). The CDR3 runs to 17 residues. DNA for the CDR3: TGTGCCAGCAGCTTGATCCCGCCAAGGGGGAACAACAATGAGCAGTTCTTC. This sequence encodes CASSLIPPRGNNNEQFF.

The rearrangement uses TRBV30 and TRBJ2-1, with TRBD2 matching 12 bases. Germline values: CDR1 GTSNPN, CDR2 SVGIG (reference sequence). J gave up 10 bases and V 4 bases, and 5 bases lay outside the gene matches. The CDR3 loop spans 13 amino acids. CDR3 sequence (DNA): TGTGCCTGGATACTAGCGGGAGGAAAGGAGCAGTTCTTC. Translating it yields CAWILAGGKEQFF.

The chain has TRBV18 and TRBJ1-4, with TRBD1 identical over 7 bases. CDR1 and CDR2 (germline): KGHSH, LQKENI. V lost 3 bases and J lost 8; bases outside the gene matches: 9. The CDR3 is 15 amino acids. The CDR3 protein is CASSPTDRAGEKLFF. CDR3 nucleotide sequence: TGTGCCAGCTCACCGACCGACAGGGCAGGGGAAAAACTGTTTTTT.